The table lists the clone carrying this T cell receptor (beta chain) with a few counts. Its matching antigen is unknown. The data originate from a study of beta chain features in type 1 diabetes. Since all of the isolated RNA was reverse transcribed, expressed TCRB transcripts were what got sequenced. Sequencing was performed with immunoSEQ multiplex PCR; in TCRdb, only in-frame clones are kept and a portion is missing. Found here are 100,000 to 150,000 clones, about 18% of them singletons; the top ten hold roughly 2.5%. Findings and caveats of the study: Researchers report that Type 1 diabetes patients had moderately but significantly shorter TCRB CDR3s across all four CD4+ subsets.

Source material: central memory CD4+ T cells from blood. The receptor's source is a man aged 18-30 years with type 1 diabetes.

CDR3 coding DNA: TGTGCCAGCAGCTTGGGACAAAGGTTCACAGATACGCAGTATTTT. Amino acid sequence: CASSLGQRFTDTQYF. The chain carries TRBV7-9 and TRBJ2-3, with D tentatively TRBD1 (6 bases). Germline loops: CDR1 SEHNR, CDR2 FQNEAQ (reference sequence). CDR3 length: 15 amino acids. V gave up 3 bases and J gave up 2 bases, with 12 bases separating them.